This is a list of T cell receptor beta chains from one sample in a study of blood T cell repertoires in COVID-19. Libraries were prepared by immunoSEQ multiplex PCR; TCRdb keeps only in-frame clonotypes and omits some of them. This table has around 27,000 clones, around 88% appearing once. The sample comprised peripheral blood. These receptors were obtained from a human donor in a cohort sampled during active COVID-19. Each CDR3 is given with its conserved first and last residue. Each record gives: D gene, clone size, J gene, V gene, CDR3 DNA, CDR3 protein. The D gene is left open where the match is weak. Clone size, where shown, is once, few, many, or a class for clones that have expanded.

D: TRBD1; size: -; J: TRBJ1-5; V: TRBV30; DNA: TGTGCCTGGAGTCTAGGGCGGGACAGGGATAATCAGCCCCAGCATTTT; CDR3: CAWSLGRDRDNQPQHF
D: -; size: -; J: TRBJ1-3; V: TRBV3-1/TRBV3-2; DNA: TGTGCCAGCAGCCAAGCCCCCAGGCTAATCTCTGGAAACACCATATATTTT; CDR3: CASSQAPRLISGNTIYF
D: -; size: -; J: TRBJ2-1; V: TRBV4-1; DNA: TGCGCCAGCAGCCAAGTGGGAGGTATTGAGCAGTTCTTC; CDR3: CASSQVGGIEQFF
D: -; size: -; J: TRBJ1-1; V: TRBV6-5; DNA: TGTGCCAGCAGTAGGCTAGGCACTGAAGCTTTCTTT; CDR3: CASSRLGTEAFF
D: TRBD2; size: -; J: TRBJ2-1; V: TRBV2; DNA: TGTGCCAGCAGTCAGCCGGGACTAGCGGGGGGAAATGAGCAGTTCTTC; CDR3: CASSQPGLAGGNEQFF
D: TRBD1; size: once; J: TRBJ2-7; V: TRBV6-5; DNA: TGTGCCAGCAGGAGGGACAGGGGTTACGAGCAGTACTTC; CDR3: CASRRDRGYEQYF
D: TRBD1; size: -; J: TRBJ1-1; V: TRBV5-5; DNA: TGTGCCAGCAGCTGGACAGGGACTGAAGCTTTCTTT; CDR3: CASSWTGTEAFF
D: TRBD1; size: -; J: TRBJ2-1; V: TRBV6-5; DNA: TGTGCCAGCAGTTACCAGGGCAGGGGGCAAAGTGAGCAGTTCTTC; CDR3: CASSYQGRGQSEQFF
D: TRBD1; size: -; J: TRBJ2-1; V: TRBV28; DNA: TGTGCCAGTTCACAGGGGCCTGTGGGTGAGCAGTTCTTC; CDR3: CASSQGPVGEQFF
D: -; size: few; J: TRBJ1-2; V: TRBV2; DNA: TGTGCCAGCATCTTCGCCCCGGGTGGCTATGGCTACACCTTC; CDR3: CASIFAPGGYGYTF
D: -; size: -; J: TRBJ2-3; V: TRBV5-8; DNA: TGTGCCAGCAGCTTATCGGGGGCAGATACGCAGTATTTT; CDR3: CASSLSGADTQYF
D: TRBD1; size: -; J: TRBJ2-2; V: TRBV7-9; DNA: TGTGCCAGCAGCGGAAGGACAGGGGTAGGAACCGGGGAGCTGTTTTTT; CDR3: CASSGRTGVGTGELFF
D: -; size: once; J: TRBJ1-2; V: TRBV2; DNA: TGTGCCAGACGGGGGACCGCATTC; CDR3: CARRGTAF
D: -; size: -; J: TRBJ1-3; V: TRBV7-2; DNA: TGTGCCAGCAGCTTAGAGCAGGGTTTTGAAAACACCATATATTTT; CDR3: CASSLEQGFENTIYF
D: TRBD2; size: -; J: TRBJ2-3; V: TRBV30; DNA: TGTGCCTGGCGCCCGACTAGCGGGGGAAGGGATACGCAGTATTTT; CDR3: CAWRPTSGGRDTQYF
D: TRBD1; size: -; J: TRBJ2-3; V: TRBV18; DNA: TGTGCCAGCTCACCTAGGACAGGGTCTAGCACAGATACGCAGTATTTT; CDR3: CASSPRTGSSTDTQYF
D: TRBD1; size: -; J: TRBJ2-7; V: TRBV6-6; DNA: TGTGCCAGCAGTCCCAGGCAGGGGGCTGCCTACGAGCAGTACTTC; CDR3: CASSPRQGAAYEQYF
D: -; size: -; J: TRBJ1-1; V: TRBV28; DNA: TGTGCCAGCAGCCTGGACAGGAACACTGAAGCTTTCTTT; CDR3: CASSLDRNTEAFF
D: TRBD1; size: -; J: TRBJ1-1; V: TRBV20-1; DNA: TGCAGTGCTAGTCCTGGACAGGGTTTAAGCACTGAAGCTTTCTTT; CDR3: CSASPGQGLSTEAFF
D: TRBD2; size: -; J: TRBJ2-2; V: TRBV7-9; DNA: TGTGCCAGCAGCTTAGGAGGGTTAGCGGGGGCCCACACCGGGGAGCTGTTTTTT; CDR3: CASSLGGLAGAHTGELFF
D: -; size: -; J: TRBJ1-2; V: TRBV15; DNA: TGTGCCACCAGCAGAACAGGGCAGCTAGGCTACACCTTC; CDR3: CATSRTGQLGYTF
D: -; size: -; J: TRBJ1-2; V: TRBV6-6; DNA: TGTGCCAGCAGTTACCTGGGCGACGGCTACACCTTC; CDR3: CASSYLGDGYTF
D: -; size: -; J: TRBJ1-6; V: TRBV19; DNA: TGTGCCAGTAATCCGGGTCACTATTCACCCCTCCACTTT; CDR3: CASNPGHYSPLHF
D: TRBD2; size: -; J: TRBJ2-2; V: TRBV7-2; DNA: TGTGCCAGCAGAACTAGCGGGGGGGGAACCGGGGAGCTGTTTTTT; CDR3: CASRTSGGGTGELFF
D: -; size: -; J: TRBJ2-7; V: TRBV5-4; DNA: TGTGCCAGCAGCTTTGGGGGGTCCGCGAGAGGTCTCGAGCAGTACTTC; CDR3: CASSFGGSARGLEQYF
D: TRBD1; size: -; J: TRBJ1-1; V: TRBV15; DNA: TGTGCCACCAGCAGAGACCAGACAGGGGTTATCTTT; CDR3: CATSRDQTGVIF